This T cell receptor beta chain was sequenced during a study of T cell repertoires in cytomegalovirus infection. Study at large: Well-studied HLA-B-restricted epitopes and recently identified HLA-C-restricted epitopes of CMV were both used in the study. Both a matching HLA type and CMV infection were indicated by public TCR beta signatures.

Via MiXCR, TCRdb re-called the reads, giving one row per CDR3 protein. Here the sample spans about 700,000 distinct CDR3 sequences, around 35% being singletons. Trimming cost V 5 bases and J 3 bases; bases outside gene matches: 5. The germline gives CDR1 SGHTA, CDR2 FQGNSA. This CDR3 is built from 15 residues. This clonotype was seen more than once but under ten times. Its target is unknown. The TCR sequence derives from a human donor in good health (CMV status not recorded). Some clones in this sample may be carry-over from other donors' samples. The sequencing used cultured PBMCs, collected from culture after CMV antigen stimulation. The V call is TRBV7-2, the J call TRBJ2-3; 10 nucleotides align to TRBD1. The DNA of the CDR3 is TGTGCCAGCAGCCCCGGGACAGGGGTTACAGATACGCAGTATTTT. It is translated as CASSPGTGVTDTQYF.